Shown below are 15 T cell receptor beta chains from a single sample sequenced in a study of vaccination and CD4 T cells after COVID-19. As to treatment: approximately nine-day PBMC culture with coronavirus spike peptide pools or control peptides (ViraFEST assay). The unexposed donor provided CD4+ T cells, which were taken before the COVID-19 pandemic (2011-2018). Antigens for these TCRs are unknown. Sequencing of the DNA from cultured CD4+ T cells was carried out with the Oncomine TCR Beta short-read assay. TCRdb analysed the PCR reads with MiXCR anew, one entry per CDR3 protein. The sample contains some 7,400 distinct CDR3 sequences, roughly a third of which appear only once. The source material was CD4+ T cells from blood, cultured in vitro. These receptor sequences come from a human donor in good health.

The chain uses TRBV20-1 and TRBJ2-2, with 8 bases identical to TRBD1. J gave up 2 bases and V 6 bases, and 5 bases lay outside the gene matches. Germline values: CDR1 DFQATT, CDR2 SNEGSKA (reference sequence). The CDR3 has 14 amino acids. CDR3 nucleotide sequence: TGCAGTGCAAACAGGGGGGCAAACACCGGGGAGCTGTTTTTT. As protein: CSANRGANTGELFF.

The V and J genes are TRBV7-9 and TRBJ1-2; 12 nucleotides match TRBD1. V dropped 5 bases and J dropped 7; count of bases not matched to a gene: 11. Germline lookup yields CDR1 SEHNR and CDR2 FQNEAQ (reference sequence). The CDR3 has 16 residues. The CDR3 here is CASSLDPGQGASGYTF. Here the CDR3 DNA reads TGTGCCAGCAGCCTTGATCCGGGACAGGGGGCATCTGGCTACACCTTC.

This clonotype has only a few counts. CDR3 DNA sequence: TGTGCCACAACCTTGGGGGGGAACACTGAAGCTTTCTTT. Its protein product is CATTLGGNTEAFF. The V call is TRBV10-3, the J call TRBJ1-1; D might be TRBD1 (5 bases). Per germline, CDR1 ENHRY and CDR2 SYGVKD. The CDR3 is 13 residues long. V lost 10 bases to trimming and J lost 1 base, with 13 bases between them.

Within the sample, this clonotype is medium-sized (0.01 to 0.1%). This rearrangement joins TRBV20-1 to TRBJ1-5; D unclear. V was clipped by 7 bases and J by 0 bases, with 13 bases between them. This CDR3 comprises 14 residues. CDR1 and CDR2 (germline): DFQATT, SNEGSKA (reference sequence). CDR3 coding DNA: TGCAGTGGGAAAGCGGGGAATAGCAATCAGCCCCAGCATTTT. Its translation: CSGKAGNSNQPQHF.

The chain links TRBV6-5 to TRBJ1-6, with TRBD1 matching over 9 bases. CDR3 length: 16 amino acids. Germline CDR1 and CDR2: MNHEY and SVGAGI. V shed 2 bases, J shed 6 bases, and the junction held 5 bases outside the gene matches. The CDR3 DNA reads TGTGCCAGCAGTTACCCCCTGGACAGGGGTAATTCACCCCTCCACTTT. It codes for CASSYPLDRGNSPLHF.

The gene calls are TRBV25-1 and TRBJ1-5, with D maybe TRBD1 (5 bases). CDR3 size: 14 residues. The germline V gene has CDR1 MGHDK and CDR2 SYGVNS. The V gene lost 4 bases and the J gene lost 7 bases, with 14 bases spanning the gap. CDR3 in DNA: TGTGCCAGCAGTGGAGACGCCAGACAGCAGCCCCAGCATTTT. This sequence encodes CASSGDARQQPQHF.

This clonotype has a handful of counts. CDR3 coding DNA: TGTGCCAGCAGCTTCCACGGTAGTACTGAAGCTTTCTTT. As protein: CASSFHGSTEAFF. V is TRBV7-8 and J is TRBJ1-1, with D uncertain. The CDR3 covers 13 residues. Germline loops: CDR1 SGHVS, CDR2 FQNEAQ. V dropped 3 bases and J dropped 5 bases, with 10 bases sitting between them. Together with reference TRBV7-8 and TRBJ1-1, the CDR3 gives the full variable domain: GAGVSQSPRYKVAKRGQDVALRCDPISGHVSLFWYQQALGQGPEFLTYFQNEAQLDKSGLPSDRFFAERPEGSVSTLKIQRTQQEDSAVYLCASSFHGSTEAFFGQGTRLTVV.

This clonotype was counted only a few times. The rearrangement links TRBV7-3 to TRBJ2-1; D gene uncertain. The CDR3 is 15 amino acids. Germline V lookup: CDR1 SGHTA, CDR2 FQGTGA. V was shortened by 5 bases and J by 0 bases, with 11 bases between the two germline ends. CDR3 nucleotide sequence: TGTGCCAGCAGCCCGAGTTCCCACTCCTACAATGAGCAGTTCTTC. Residues: CASSPSSHSYNEQFF.

This sequence joins TRBV30 and TRBJ1-2; no firm D call. The CDR3 loop spans 11 amino acids. V lost 0 bases, J lost 5 bases, and 4 bases lay in between. CDR1 and CDR2 (germline): GTSNPN, SVGIG (reference sequence). CDR3 in amino acids: CAWSVLYGYTF. The CDR3 bases are TGTGCCTGGAGTGTACTGTATGGCTACACCTTC.

V is TRBV6-1 and J is TRBJ1-1; 7 bases line up with TRBD1. The CDR3 sequence is 16 residues long. The germline CDR1 and CDR2 sequences are MNHNS and SASEGT. Trimming cost V 5 bases and J 10 bases; bases outside gene matches: 19. CDR3 residues: CASSHTGDSESRRAFF. CDR3 DNA: TGTGCCAGCAGTCACACAGGGGACTCGGAGTCGCGGCGAGCTTTCTTT.

This clonotype ranks as medium-sized. The rearrangement uses TRBV20-1 and TRBJ1-2; D possibly corresponds to TRBD1 (5 bases). In germline, CDR1 is DFQATT, CDR2 SNEGSKA (reference sequence). The V end lost 0 bases, the J end lost 4 bases, and 18 bases lay between the germline ends. This CDR3 spans 16 amino acids. The CDR3 sequence is CSARDTGRRALYGYTF. For the CDR3, the DNA is TGCAGTGCTAGAGATACGGGACGGAGGGCCCTCTATGGCTACACCTTC.

This clonotype was counted only a few times. The chain couples TRBV6-1 to TRBJ1-5; D gene unclear. V was pared by 6 bases and J by 7 bases, with 13 bases between. CDR1 is MNHNS and CDR2 is SASEGT in the germline V gene. The CDR3 consists of 13 residues. The CDR3 spells CASSRDPRQPQHF. The CDR3 coding sequence is TGTGCCAGCAGCCGAGATCCGAGACAGCCCCAGCATTTT.

CDR3 coding DNA: TGTGCCAGCTCGCGACAAGAGAACACTGAAGCTTTCTTT. Translating it yields CASSRQENTEAFF. The J gene is TRBJ1-1, the V gene TRBV18; D is unclear. The CDR3 extends over 13 amino acids. In germline, CDR1 is KGHSH, CDR2 LQKENI. The V end was cut by 6 bases, the J end by 1 base, with 9 bases between.

By frequency in the sample, this clonotype is medium-sized. The J gene is TRBJ1-2, the V gene TRBV6-1; weak D call: TRBD1 (5 bases). Deletions cut 6 bases from V and 3 bases from J, with 14 bases between. CDR1 is MNHNS and CDR2 is SASEGT in the germline V gene. CDR3 length: 14 amino acids. Here the CDR3 reads CASSYRGGDYGYTF. DNA for the CDR3: TGTGCCAGCAGCTATAGGGGAGGGGACTATGGCTACACCTTC.

The chain joins TRBV7-2 to TRBJ1-2, with a tentative D call TRBD1 (5 bases). Germline CDR1 SGHTA, CDR2 FQGNSA. The CDR3 has 14 residues. Trimming pared 0 bases from V and 7 bases from J, leaving 12 bases between. DNA of the CDR3: TGTGCCAGCAGCTTAGCGGGGACCTTGCCTGGCTACACCTTC. This translates into CASSLAGTLPGYTF.